Below, 12 T cell receptor beta chains from the same sample are listed, as sequenced in a study of T cell clonality in common variable immunodeficiency. Repertoires were generated with immunoSEQ multiplex PCR, while TCRdb's copy carries only in-frame clones and drops some. The sample was found to contain roughly 50,000 clones, and every one recurs. Sequenced input: peripheral blood mononuclear cells. The receptors were sampled from a person between 18 and 75 years old in good health.

This clone was seen more than once but under ten times. Read sequence stops 3 residues before the CDR3 end, and the germline J gene provides the missing end. The chain combines TRBV7-9 with TRBJ2-4; 7 bases are a match to TRBD1. The germline CDR1 and CDR2 sequences are SEHNR and FQNEAQ (reference sequence). The CDR3 sequence is 12 residues long. Partial CDR3 DNA: TGTGCCAGCAGCTTACGGGACAGTGGT. Translating gives CASSLRDSG. The CDR3, in full, reads CASSLRDSGQYF.

This clone was recorded at least ten times. Sequencing ends 3 residues short of the CDR3 end; the germline J gene provides the rest. The chain combines TRBV10-1 with TRBJ2-2, with 8 bases that match TRBD2. Losses at the gene ends were 4 bases for V and 5 bases for J; bases not matched to a gene: 6. Germline V CDR1 and CDR2: WNHNN, SYGVQD (reference sequence). The CDR3 contains 15 residues. The CDR3 spells CASSASGSLTGELFF. The CDR3 DNA, read in part, is TGCGCCAGCAGTGCCAGCGGGAGCCTGACCGGGGAG.

This clone was observed at least ten times. The covered CDR3 bases are TGTGCCAGCAGCTCGGACAGGGGACTCCAAGAGACC. Its translation: CASSSDRGLQET. The whole CDR3 reads CASSSDRGLQETQYF. V gene TRBV7-2 combines with J gene TRBJ2-5, with 9 positions matching TRBD1. The CDR3 goes on 3 residues after the read ends, and that part is filled in from the germline J gene. V shed 4 bases, J shed 1 base, and the junction held 4 bases outside the gene matches. This CDR3 contains 15 residues. CDR1 SGHTA and CDR2 FQGNSA come from the germline V gene. The whole variable domain, remainder taken from reference TRBV7-2 and TRBJ2-5, is GAGVSQSPSNKVTEKGKDVELRCDPISGHTALYWYRQSLGQGLEFLIYFQGNSAPDKSGLPSDRFSAERTGGSVSTLTIQRTQQEDSAVYLCASSSDRGLQETQYFGPGTRLLVL.

This clone was seen many times. The read terminates 3 residues ahead of where the CDR3 ends, so the germline J gene completes it. V usage is TRBV4-2 and J usage is TRBJ2-1; D gene uncertain. Germline CDR1 is LGHNA and CDR2 is YNFKEQ. The CDR3 length is 16 residues. V was trimmed by 0 bases and J by 2 bases, leaving 11 bases between them. CDR3 sequence: CASSQDGQIPYNEQFF. The CDR3 DNA, read in part, is TGTGCCAGCAGCCAAGATGGGCAGATTCCCTACAATGAG.

This clone was picked up many times. The read ends 3 residues early relative to the CDR3; the germline J gene fills the gap. The chain recombines TRBV20-1 with TRBJ1-6, with TRBD1 as a possible D gene (5 bases). The V and J ends lost 3 bases and 7 bases respectively, with 10 bases between them. The CDR3 has 13 amino acids. Germline CDR1 and CDR2: DFQATT and SNEGSKA (reference sequence). The CDR3 spells CSARPDRNSPLHF. The part of the CDR3 DNA that was read is TGCAGTGCTAGGCCTGACAGAAATTCACCC.

The sample holds many counts of this clone. The read comes to an end 3 residues before the CDR3 does, leaving the germline J gene to fill in the end. The chain employs TRBV30 and TRBJ1-5, with 7 bases fitting TRBD1. V lost 4 bases to trimming and J lost 2 bases; unmatched junction nucleotides: 5. The CDR3 loop spans 14 amino acids. CDR1 is GTSNPN, CDR2 SVGIG, per germline (reference sequence). The CDR3 DNA, read in part, is TGTGCCTGGACTACAACAGGGGGCAATCAGCCC. It specifies CAWTTTGGNQP. The CDR3, in full, reads CAWTTTGGNQPQHF.

This clone was observed at least ten times. Read data end 3 residues before the CDR3 end; the end is taken from the germline J gene. The rearrangement uses TRBV7-2 and TRBJ2-1; D is perhaps TRBD1 (5 bases). The CDR3 loop spans 15 amino acids. Germline CDR1 reads SGHTA; CDR2 reads FQGNSA. The V end was cut by 3 bases, the J end by 8 bases, with 17 bases between. The covered CDR3 bases are TGTGCCAGCAGCTTCGCCGGGCCTAGGGGTTATGAG. Its translation is CASSFAGPRGYE. The whole CDR3 is CASSFAGPRGYEQFF.

This clone was counted at least ten times. The CDR3 end lies 3 residues beyond the end of the read and is filled in from the germline J gene. The rearrangement links TRBV30 to TRBJ2-1; maybe TRBD2 (6 bases). Between the trimmed V and J ends, which lost 0 bases and 0 bases, there was a span of 9 bases. This CDR3 is 15 amino acids long. CDR1 is GTSNPN, CDR2 SVGIG, per germline (reference sequence). The sequenced CDR3 bases are TGTGCCTGGAGTGTTGGGGGGAGCTCCTACAATGAG. Its translation is CAWSVGGSSYNE. The full CDR3 protein is CAWSVGGSSYNEQFF.

This clone was seen many times. The CDR3 is cut off 3 residues early in the read; its end comes from the germline J gene. This chain connects TRBV5-6 to TRBJ2-1, with D perhaps TRBD1 (5 bases). CDR1 and CDR2 from the germline V gene are SGHDT and YYEEEE. V was pared by 2 bases and J by 5 bases, with 5 bases between. The CDR3 length is 12 residues. CDR3 amino acids: CASSFRDNEQFF. Partial CDR3 DNA: TGTGCCAGCAGCTTCAGGGACAATGAG.

This clone was counted at least ten times. The read ends 3 residues shy of where the CDR3 ends; the end is completed using the germline J gene. This chain connects TRBV19 to TRBJ2-2; TRBD2 matches at 7 bases. V shed 6 bases and J 5 bases; nucleotides not matched to a gene: 9. This CDR3 is 15 amino acids long. Germline V gene sequence: CDR1 LNHDA, CDR2 SQIVND (reference sequence). The CDR3 spells CASRTGGRRTGELFF. CDR3 DNA, as far as it was read: TGTGCCAGTAGAACGGGGGGTCGCAGGACCGGGGAG.

This clone was detected many times. From the germline J gene comes the end of the CDR3, since the read stops 3 residues before it. This chain joins TRBV7-2 and TRBJ1-2, with 8 bases fitting TRBD1. The V segment lost 0 bases and the J segment 2 bases; nucleotides outside the gene matches: 5. Germline V gene sequence: CDR1 SGHTA, CDR2 FQGNSA. This CDR3 spans 16 amino acids. CDR3 bases read: TGTGCCAGCAGCTTAGCTGCAGGGGGCAGCAACTATGGC. Amino acids: CASSLAAGGSNYG. The whole CDR3 protein is CASSLAAGGSNYGYTF.

The sample holds many counts of this clone. The read ends 3 residues early relative to the CDR3; the germline J gene fills the gap. The chain uses TRBV3-1 (or the pseudogene TRBV3-2) and TRBJ2-2; D is uncertain. This CDR3 is built from 16 residues. In germline, CDR1 is LGHDT, CDR2 YNNKEL (reference sequence). V lost 3 bases, J lost 7 bases, and 18 bases lay in between. CDR3 bases read: TGTGCCAGCAGCCATCCTCCACCCCAGGCCGGCGGGGAG. Translating gives CASSHPPPQAGGE. The whole CDR3 protein reads CASSHPPPQAGGELFF.